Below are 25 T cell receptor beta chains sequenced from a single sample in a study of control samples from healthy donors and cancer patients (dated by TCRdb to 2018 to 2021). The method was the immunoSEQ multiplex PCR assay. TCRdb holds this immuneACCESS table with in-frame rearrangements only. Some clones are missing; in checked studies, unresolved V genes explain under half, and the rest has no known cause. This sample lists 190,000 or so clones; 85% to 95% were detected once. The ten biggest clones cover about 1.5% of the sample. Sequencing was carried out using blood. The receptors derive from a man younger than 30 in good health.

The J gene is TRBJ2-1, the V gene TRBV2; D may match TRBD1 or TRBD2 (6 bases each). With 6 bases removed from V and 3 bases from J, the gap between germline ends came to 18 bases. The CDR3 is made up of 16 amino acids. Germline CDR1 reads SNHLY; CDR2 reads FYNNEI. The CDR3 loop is CASRKAPGAGYNEQFF. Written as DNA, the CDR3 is TGTGCCAGCAGGAAGGCGCCGGGGGCCGGCTACAATGAGCAGTTCTTC.

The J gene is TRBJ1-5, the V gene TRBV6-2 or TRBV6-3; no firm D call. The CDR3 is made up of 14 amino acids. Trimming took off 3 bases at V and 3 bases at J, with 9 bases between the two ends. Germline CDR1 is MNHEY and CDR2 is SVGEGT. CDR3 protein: CASSYEASNQPQHF. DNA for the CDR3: TGTGCCAGCAGTTATGAGGCTTCCAATCAGCCCCAGCATTTT.

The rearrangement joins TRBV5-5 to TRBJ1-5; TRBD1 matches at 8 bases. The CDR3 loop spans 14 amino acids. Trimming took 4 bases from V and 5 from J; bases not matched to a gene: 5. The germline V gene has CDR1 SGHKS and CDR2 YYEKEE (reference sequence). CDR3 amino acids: CASSRTGIDQPQHF. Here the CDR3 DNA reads TGTGCCAGCAGCAGGACAGGGATAGATCAGCCCCAGCATTTT.

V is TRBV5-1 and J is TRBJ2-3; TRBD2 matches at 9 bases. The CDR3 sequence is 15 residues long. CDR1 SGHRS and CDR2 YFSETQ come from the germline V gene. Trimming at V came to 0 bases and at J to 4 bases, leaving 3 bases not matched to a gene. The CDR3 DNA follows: TGCGCCAGCAGCTTGGGGCGGGGGGGCCCAGATACGCAGTATTTT. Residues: CASSLGRGGPDTQYF.

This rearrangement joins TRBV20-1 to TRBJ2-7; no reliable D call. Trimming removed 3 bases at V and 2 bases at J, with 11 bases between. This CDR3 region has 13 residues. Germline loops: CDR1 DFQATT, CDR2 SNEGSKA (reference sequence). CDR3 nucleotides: TGCAGTGCTAGTCTCGGATTCCCCTACGAGCAGTACTTC. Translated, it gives CSASLGFPYEQYF.

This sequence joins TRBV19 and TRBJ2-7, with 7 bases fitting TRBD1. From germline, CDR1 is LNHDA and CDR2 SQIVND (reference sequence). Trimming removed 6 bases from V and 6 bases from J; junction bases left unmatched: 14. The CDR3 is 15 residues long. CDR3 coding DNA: TGTGCCAGTAGCCCCCGCGACAGGGAGATTCGCGAGCAGTACTTC. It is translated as CASSPRDREIREQYF.

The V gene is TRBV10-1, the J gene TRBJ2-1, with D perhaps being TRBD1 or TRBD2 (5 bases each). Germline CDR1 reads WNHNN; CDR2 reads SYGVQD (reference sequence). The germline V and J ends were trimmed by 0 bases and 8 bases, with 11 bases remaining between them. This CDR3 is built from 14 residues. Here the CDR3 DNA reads TGCGCCAGCAGTGAGTCTTTTCGGGGCGATGAGCAGTTCTTC. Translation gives CASSESFRGDEQFF.

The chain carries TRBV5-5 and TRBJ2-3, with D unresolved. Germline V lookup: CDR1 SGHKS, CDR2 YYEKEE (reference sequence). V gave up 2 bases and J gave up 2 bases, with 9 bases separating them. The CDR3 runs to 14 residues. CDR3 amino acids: CASSFARNTDTQYF. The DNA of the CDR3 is TGTGCCAGCAGCTTCGCTAGAAACACAGATACGCAGTATTTT.

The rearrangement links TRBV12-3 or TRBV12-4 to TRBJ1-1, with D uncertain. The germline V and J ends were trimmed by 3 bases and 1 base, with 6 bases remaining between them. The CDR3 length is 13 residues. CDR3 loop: CASSFQGNTEAFF. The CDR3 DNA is TGTGCCAGCAGTTTTCAAGGGAACACTGAAGCTTTCTTT.

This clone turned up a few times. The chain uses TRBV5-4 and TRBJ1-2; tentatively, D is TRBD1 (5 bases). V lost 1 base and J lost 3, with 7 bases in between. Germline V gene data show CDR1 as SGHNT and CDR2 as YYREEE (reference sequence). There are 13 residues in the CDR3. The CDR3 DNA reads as TGTGCCAGCAGCTTGAGAGGGGACTATGGCTACACCTTC. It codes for CASSLRGDYGYTF.

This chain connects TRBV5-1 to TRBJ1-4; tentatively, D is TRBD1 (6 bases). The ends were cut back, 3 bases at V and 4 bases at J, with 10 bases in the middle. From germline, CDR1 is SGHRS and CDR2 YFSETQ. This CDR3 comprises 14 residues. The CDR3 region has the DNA TGCGCCAGCAGCTCGACAGGCCTTAATGAAAAACTGTTTTTT. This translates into CASSSTGLNEKLFF.

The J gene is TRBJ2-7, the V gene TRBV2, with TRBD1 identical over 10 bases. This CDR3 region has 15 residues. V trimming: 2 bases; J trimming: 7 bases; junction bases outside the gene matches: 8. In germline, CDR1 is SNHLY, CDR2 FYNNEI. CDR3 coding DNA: TGTGCCAGCAGTGAACAGGGGACAGGGGATGAGGAGCAGTACTTC. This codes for CASSEQGTGDEEQYF.

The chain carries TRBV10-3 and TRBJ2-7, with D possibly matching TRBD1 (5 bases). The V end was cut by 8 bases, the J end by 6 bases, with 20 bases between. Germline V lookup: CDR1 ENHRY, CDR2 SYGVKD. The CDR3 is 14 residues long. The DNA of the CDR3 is TGTGCCATCTTACAGGAACCTCTCTCCGGCGAGCAGTACTTC. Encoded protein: CAILQEPLSGEQYF.

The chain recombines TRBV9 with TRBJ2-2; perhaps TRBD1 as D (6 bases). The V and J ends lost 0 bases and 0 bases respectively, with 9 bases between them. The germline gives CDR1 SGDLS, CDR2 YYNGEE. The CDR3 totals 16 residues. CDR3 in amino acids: CASSVESGANTGELFF. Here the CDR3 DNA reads TGTGCCAGCAGCGTAGAATCAGGGGCGAACACCGGGGAGCTGTTTTTT.

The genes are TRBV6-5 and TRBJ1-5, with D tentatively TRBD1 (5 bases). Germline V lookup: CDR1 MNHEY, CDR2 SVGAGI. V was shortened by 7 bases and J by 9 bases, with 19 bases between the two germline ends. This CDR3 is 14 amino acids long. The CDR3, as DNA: TGTGCCAGCATCGGGACGGAATTTTGGTGGCCCCAGCATTTT. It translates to CASIGTEFWWPQHF.

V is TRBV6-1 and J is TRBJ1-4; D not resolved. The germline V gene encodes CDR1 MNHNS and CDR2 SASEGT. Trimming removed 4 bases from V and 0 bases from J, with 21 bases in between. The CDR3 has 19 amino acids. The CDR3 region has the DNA TGTGCCAGCAGTGGCTTGTTCGGCTCTATAAGGTCAACTAATGAAAAACTGTTTTTT. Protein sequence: CASSGLFGSIRSTNEKLFF.

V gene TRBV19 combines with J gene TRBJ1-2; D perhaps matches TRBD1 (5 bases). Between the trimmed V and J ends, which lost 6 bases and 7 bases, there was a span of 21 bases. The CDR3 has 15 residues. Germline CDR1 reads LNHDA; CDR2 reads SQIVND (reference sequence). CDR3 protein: CASSEEQGFGFGYTF. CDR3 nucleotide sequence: TGTGCCAGTAGCGAGGAGCAGGGTTTCGGCTTTGGCTACACCTTC.

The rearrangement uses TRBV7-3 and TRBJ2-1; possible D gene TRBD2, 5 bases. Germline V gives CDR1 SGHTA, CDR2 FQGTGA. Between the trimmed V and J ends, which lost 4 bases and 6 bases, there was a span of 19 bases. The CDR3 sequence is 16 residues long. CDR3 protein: CASSSTLAAGLNEQFF. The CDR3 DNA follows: TGTGCCAGCAGCTCCACCCTAGCAGCCGGGCTCAATGAGCAGTTCTTC.

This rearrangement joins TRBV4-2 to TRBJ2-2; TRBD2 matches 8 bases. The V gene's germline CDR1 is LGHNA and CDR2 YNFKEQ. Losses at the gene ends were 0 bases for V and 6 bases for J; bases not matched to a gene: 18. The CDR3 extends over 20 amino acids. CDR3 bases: TGTGCCAGCAGCCAAGATTCCTTTCGGCCCAACGGGGGGGGAGCCGGGGAGCTGTTTTTT. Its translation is CASSQDSFRPNGGGAGELFF.

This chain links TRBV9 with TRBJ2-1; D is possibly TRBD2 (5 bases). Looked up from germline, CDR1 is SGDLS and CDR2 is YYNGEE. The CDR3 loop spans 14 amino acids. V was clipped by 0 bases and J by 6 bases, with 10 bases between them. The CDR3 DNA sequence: TGTGCCAGCAGCGTAGAGCTAGCAAGCAATGAGCAGTTCTTC. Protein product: CASSVELASNEQFF.

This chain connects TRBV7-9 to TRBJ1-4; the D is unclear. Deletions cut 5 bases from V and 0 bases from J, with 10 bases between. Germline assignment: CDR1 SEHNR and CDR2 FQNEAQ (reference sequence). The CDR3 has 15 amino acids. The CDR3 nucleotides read TGTGCCAGCAGCCCTACAGAGTCAACTAATGAAAAACTGTTTTTT. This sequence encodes CASSPTESTNEKLFF.

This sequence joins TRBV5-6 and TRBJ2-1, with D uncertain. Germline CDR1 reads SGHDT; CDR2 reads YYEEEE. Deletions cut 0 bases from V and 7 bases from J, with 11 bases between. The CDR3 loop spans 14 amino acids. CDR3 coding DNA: TGTGCCAGCAGCTTGGTCGCTTCTCTGAATGAGCAGTTCTTC. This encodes CASSLVASLNEQFF.

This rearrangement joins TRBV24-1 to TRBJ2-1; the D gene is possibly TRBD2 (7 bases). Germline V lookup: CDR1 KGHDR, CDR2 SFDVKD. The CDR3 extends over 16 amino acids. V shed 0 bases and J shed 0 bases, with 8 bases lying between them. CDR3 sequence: CATSDLGGASYNEQFF. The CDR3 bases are TGTGCCACCAGTGATTTGGGGGGGGCCTCCTACAATGAGCAGTTCTTC.

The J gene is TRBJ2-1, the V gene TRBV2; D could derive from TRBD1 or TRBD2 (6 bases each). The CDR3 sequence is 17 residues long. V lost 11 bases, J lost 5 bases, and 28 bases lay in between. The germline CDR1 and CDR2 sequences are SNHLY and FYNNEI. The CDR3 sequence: CASLGGYMTPTNNEQFF. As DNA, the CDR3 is TGTGCCTCCCTAGGGGGGTATATGACACCTACAAACAATGAGCAGTTCTTC. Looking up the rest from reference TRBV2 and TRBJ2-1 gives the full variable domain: EPEVTQTPSHQVTQMGQEVILRCVPISNHLYFYWYRQILGQKVEFLVSFYNNEISEKSEIFDDQFSVERPDGSNFTLKIRSTKLEDSAMYFCASLGGYMTPTNNEQFFGPGTRLTVL.

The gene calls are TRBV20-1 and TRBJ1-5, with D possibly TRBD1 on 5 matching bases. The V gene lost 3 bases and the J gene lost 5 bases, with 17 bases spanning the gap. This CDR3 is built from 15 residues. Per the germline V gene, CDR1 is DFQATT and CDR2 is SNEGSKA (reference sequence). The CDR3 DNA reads TGCAGTGCTAGTGGGGGGGTCACGAGGGATCAGCCCCAGCATTTT. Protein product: CSASGGVTRDQPQHF.